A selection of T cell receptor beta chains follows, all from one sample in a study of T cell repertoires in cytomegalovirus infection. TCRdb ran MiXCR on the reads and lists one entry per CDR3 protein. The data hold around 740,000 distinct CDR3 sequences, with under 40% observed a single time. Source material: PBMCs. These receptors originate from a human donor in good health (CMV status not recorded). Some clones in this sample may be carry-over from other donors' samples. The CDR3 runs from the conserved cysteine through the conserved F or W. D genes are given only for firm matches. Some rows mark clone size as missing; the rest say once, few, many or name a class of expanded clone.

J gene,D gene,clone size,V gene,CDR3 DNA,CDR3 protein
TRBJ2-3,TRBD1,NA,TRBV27,TGTGCCAGCAGTTTTATCAGGGGGCGAAATACGCAGTATTTT,CASSFIRGRNTQYF
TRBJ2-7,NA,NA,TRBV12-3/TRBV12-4,TGTGCCAGCAGTCCGTCCCTGGACTTATTTCACTCCCCCTACGAGCATTACTTC,CASSPSLDLFHSPYEHYF
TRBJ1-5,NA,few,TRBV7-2,TGTGCCAGCAGCGTCGACCTTGGGCAGCCCCAGCATTTT,CASSVDLGQPQHF
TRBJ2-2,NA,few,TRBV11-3,TGTGCCAGCAGCTCCTGGGACGGGGAGCTGTTTTTT,CASSSWDGELFF
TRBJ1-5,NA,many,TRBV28,TGTGCCAGCAGTCCCGACATGGTCGGACATCAGCCCCAGCATTTT,CASSPDMVGHQPQHF
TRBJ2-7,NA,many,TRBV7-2,TGTGCCAGCAGCTTAGAGGGACCCAGCTCCTACGAGCAGTACTTC,CASSLEGPSSYEQYF
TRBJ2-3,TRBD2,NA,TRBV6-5,TGTGCCAGCAGTTATCGGACTAGAGAGACAGATACGCAGTATTTT,CASSYRTRETDTQYF
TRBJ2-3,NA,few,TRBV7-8,TGTGCCAGCAGCTTAGAACTAGGAGAATTCCTGGGCGCAGATACGCAGTATTTT,CASSLELGEFLGADTQYF
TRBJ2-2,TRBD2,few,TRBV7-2,TGTGCCAGCAGCCACGAATCCGGACTAGCGGAAAACACCGGGGAGCTGTTTTTT,CASSHESGLAENTGELFF
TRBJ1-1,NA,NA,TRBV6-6,TGTGCCAGCAGTTACAGGGGCGTCGACACTGAAGCTTTCTTT,CASSYRGVDTEAFF
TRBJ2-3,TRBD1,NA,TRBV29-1,TGCAGCACCGCCGGGACAGGGGGGACAGATACGCAGTATTTT,CSTAGTGGTDTQYF
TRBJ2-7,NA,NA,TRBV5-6,TGTGCCAGCAGCCTTTTCCAAGAGCAGTACTTC,CASSLFQEQYF
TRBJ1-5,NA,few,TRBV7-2,TGTGCCAGCAGCTTAGGCCCAGCGGGCAACAATCAGCCCCAGCATTTT,CASSLGPAGNNQPQHF
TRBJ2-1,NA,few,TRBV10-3,TGTGCCTCAACGGGGCGCTCCTACAATGAGCAGTTCTTC,CASTGRSYNEQFF
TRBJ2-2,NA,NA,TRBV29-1,TGCAGCGTTGCGGGGAACGGGGAGCTGTTTTTT,CSVAGNGELFF
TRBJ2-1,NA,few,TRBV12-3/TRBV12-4,TGTGCCAGCATCAGCGACTCCTACAATGAGCAGTTCTTC,CASISDSYNEQFF
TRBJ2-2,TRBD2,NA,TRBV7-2,TGTGCCAGCAGCTTCTCCGGACTAGTTCTGAACACCGGGGAGCTGTTTTTT,CASSFSGLVLNTGELFF
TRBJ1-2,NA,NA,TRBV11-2,TGTGCCATCAGCTTAGCCCCAGAAGACTATGGCTACACCTTC,CAISLAPEDYGYTF
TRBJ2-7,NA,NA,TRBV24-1,TGTGCCACCAGTGACCCGAGGGGGTCCTACGAGCAGTACTTC,CATSDPRGSYEQYF
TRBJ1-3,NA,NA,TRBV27,TGTGCCAGCAGTTTATCGTGGACCCCTGGAAACACCATATATTTT,CASSLSWTPGNTIYF
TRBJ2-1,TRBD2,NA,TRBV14,TGTGCCAGCAGCCAAGATCCGGGACTAGCGGGAGTGTACCCGTTCTTC,CASSQDPGLAGVYPFF
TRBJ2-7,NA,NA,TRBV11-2,TGTGCCAGCAGTTACGCAGCCCGACATAGCGGATTATCCTACGAGCAGTACTTC,CASSYAARHSGLSYEQYF
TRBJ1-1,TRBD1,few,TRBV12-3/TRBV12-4,TGTGCCAGCGCGAAGGGACAGATGAACACTGAAGCTTTCTTT,CASAKGQMNTEAFF
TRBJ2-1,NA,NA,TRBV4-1,TGTGCCAGCAGCCAAGGAGGACTAAGGGACCGAGGGTACAATGAGCAGTTCTTC,CASSQGGLRDRGYNEQFF
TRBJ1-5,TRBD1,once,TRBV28,TGTGCCAGCAGTAGGCGGGACAGGGGAAATCAGCCCCAGCATTTT,CASSRRDRGNQPQHF
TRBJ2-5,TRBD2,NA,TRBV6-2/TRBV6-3,TGTGCCAGCAACCGACAGGGGACGCTAGCGGGAGTGGGTCAAGAGACCCAGTACTTC,CASNRQGTLAGVGQETQYF
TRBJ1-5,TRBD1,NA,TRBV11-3,TGTGCCAGCAGCTCAATTGCGACAGGGAGTAGCAATCAGCCCCAGCATTTT,CASSSIATGSSNQPQHF
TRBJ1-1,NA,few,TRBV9,TGTGCCAGCAGCGCGACGGAAGCTTTCTTT,CASSATEAFF
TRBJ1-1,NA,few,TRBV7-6,TGTGCCAGCAGCTCAGGGACGTTCGAAGCTTTCTTT,CASSSGTFEAFF
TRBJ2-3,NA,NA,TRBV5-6,TGTGCCAGCAGCTCTGTGGCCGGGGGTCTAGCTACAGATACGCAGTATTTT,CASSSVAGGLATDTQYF
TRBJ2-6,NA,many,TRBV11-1,TGTGCCAGCAGCCCCCGAGTCAGGGACCCCGGGGCCAACGTCCTGACTTTC,CASSPRVRDPGANVLTF
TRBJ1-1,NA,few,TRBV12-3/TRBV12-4,TGTGCCAGCGCCCTTCCTTCATTGGGGATAGATGAAGCTTTCTTT,CASALPSLGIDEAFF
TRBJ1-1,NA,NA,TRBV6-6,TGTGCCAGCGCTTACGGGCAGACTGAAGCTTTCTTT,CASAYGQTEAFF
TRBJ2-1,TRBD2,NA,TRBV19,TGTGCCAGTGGTATAGTAGGGGGACTAGCGGGGGGGGGACCCTCCTACAATGAGCAGTTCTTC,CASGIVGGLAGGGPSYNEQFF
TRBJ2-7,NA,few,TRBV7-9,TGTGCCAGCAGCACTTCGGGGGAGCAGTACTTC,CASSTSGEQYF
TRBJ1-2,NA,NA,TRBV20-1,TGCAGTGCTAATCGTCGGACATATTATGGCTACACCTTC,CSANRRTYYGYTF
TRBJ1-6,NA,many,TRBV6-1,TGTGCCAGCAGTGAATTGAAGGATAATTCACCCCTCCACTTT,CASSELKDNSPLHF
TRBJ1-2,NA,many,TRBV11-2,TGTGCCAGCAGCCTCGGGGGGGCGGGGTATGGCTACACCTTC,CASSLGGAGYGYTF
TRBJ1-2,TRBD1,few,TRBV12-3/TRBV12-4,TGTGCCAGCAGTCCTACCGGGACAGACTATGGCTACACCTTC,CASSPTGTDYGYTF
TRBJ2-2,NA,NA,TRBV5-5,TGTGCCAGCAGCCACACCCAGGTTAACACCGGGGAGCTGTTTTTT,CASSHTQVNTGELFF
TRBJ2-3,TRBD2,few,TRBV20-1,TGCAGTGCTCCAAGGGCGGGGGGAGGAGATACGCAGTATTTT,CSAPRAGGGDTQYF
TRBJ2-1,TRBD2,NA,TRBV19,TGTGCCAGTAGTATAGGGGAGGTAGCGGGAGTGAGGTTGCAGTTCTTC,CASSIGEVAGVRLQFF
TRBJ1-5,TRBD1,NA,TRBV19,TGTGCCAGTAGTATGGGCAGGGGGCTTCAGCCCCAGCATTTT,CASSMGRGLQPQHF
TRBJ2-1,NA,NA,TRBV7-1,TGTGCCAGCAGCTCAGTGGGCAATGAGCAGTTCTTC,CASSSVGNEQFF
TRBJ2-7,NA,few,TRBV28,TGTGCCAGCAGTTTCTACCCGGGAATAGCCCAGGACCTGTCCTACGAGCAGTACTTC,CASSFYPGIAQDLSYEQYF
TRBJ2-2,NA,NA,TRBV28,TGTGCCAGCAGTTTATCCAGGGGTGGAATGAACACCGGGGAGCTGTTTTTT,CASSLSRGGMNTGELFF
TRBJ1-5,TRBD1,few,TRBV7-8,TGTGCCAGCAGCCTCCGGGACAGGGATGGTCAGCCCCAGCATTTT,CASSLRDRDGQPQHF
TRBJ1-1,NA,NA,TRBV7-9,TGTGCCAGCAGCTCTCACGGGAAGGACACTGAAGCTTTCTTT,CASSSHGKDTEAFF
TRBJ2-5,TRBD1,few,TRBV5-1,TGCGCCAGCATTGGGACAGGGCGAGAGACCCAGTACTTC,CASIGTGRETQYF
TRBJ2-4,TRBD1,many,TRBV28,TGTGCCAGCAACGGACAGGAAACGTACAGAAACATTCAGTACTTC,CASNGQETYRNIQYF
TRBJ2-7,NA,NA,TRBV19,TGTGCCAGTAGTATTACCGGGGACTCCTACGAGCAGTACTTC,CASSITGDSYEQYF
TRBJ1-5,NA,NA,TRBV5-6,TGTGCCAGCAGCTTGGGGTGGGCAGCTAGCAATCAGCCCCAGCATTTT,CASSLGWAASNQPQHF
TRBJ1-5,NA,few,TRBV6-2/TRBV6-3,TGTGCCAGCAGTTATCGATGGGAGTCGGGCAATCAGCCCCAGCATTTT,CASSYRWESGNQPQHF
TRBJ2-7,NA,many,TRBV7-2,TGTGCCAGCAGCCCTCAGGGCGCCGGGTACGAGCAGTACTTC,CASSPQGAGYEQYF
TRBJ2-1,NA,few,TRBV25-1,TGTGCCAGCAGTGAATTTGAGGATTCCGAGCAGTTCTTC,CASSEFEDSEQFF
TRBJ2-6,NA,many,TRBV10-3,TGTGCCATCAAACTAGGCTCTGGGGCCAACGTCCTGACTTTC,CAIKLGSGANVLTF
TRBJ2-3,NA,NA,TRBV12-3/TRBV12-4,TGTGCCAGCAGTTACAGGGGCACAGATACGCAGTATTTT,CASSYRGTDTQYF
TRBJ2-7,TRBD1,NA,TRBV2,TGTGCCAGCAGAAGCACAGGGGGCACCTACGAGCAGTACTTC,CASRSTGGTYEQYF
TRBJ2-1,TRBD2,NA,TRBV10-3,TGTGCCATCAGAGGGGTAGCGGGGGCCAATGAGCAGTTCTTC,CAIRGVAGANEQFF
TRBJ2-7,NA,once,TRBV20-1,TGCAGTGCTAGAAGACTCGGGTACGAGCAGTACTTC,CSARRLGYEQYF